The rows below give T cell receptor beta chains drawn from one sample of a study of T cell responses to AZD1222 COVID-19 vaccine. Clones were read by immunoSEQ multiplex PCR, and TCRdb kept only the in-frame ones, dropping some. The table includes 200,000 or so clones, about 92% detected once. The sample in question was peripheral blood, obtained on day 0 of AZD1222 vaccination. The receptors come from an adult in good health. Each CDR3 is given with its conserved first and last residue. Fields, in order: CDR3 protein, CDR3 DNA, V gene, CDR3 length, D gene, J gene. A D gene is named only where the DNA matches it firmly.

CASRGQGSNTEAFF | TGTGCCAGCAGGGGACAGGGATCGAACACTGAAGCTTTCTTT | TRBV6-5 | 14 | TRBD1 | TRBJ1-1
CASSPRLSSYNEQFF | TGTGCCAGTAGTCCCCGACTAAGTTCCTACAATGAGCAGTTCTTC | TRBV19 | 15 | . | TRBJ2-1
CASSSGHLYGYTF | TGTGCCAGCAGCTCCGGACACCTCTATGGCTACACCTTC | TRBV7-9 | 13 | . | TRBJ1-2
CASSDAPSYEQYF | TGTGCCAGCAGCGATGCCCCCTCCTACGAGCAGTACTTC | TRBV5-4 | 13 | . | TRBJ2-7
CARTDMNTEAFF | TGTGCCAGAACTGACATGAACACTGAAGCTTTCTTT | TRBV2 | 12 | . | TRBJ1-1
CSGKTGREAEAFF | TGCAGCGGGAAGACAGGACGGGAGGCTGAAGCTTTCTTT | TRBV29-1 | 13 | . | TRBJ1-1
CASSLGQTTDTQYF | TGCGCCAGCAGCTTGGGGCAGACCACAGATACGCAGTATTTT | TRBV5-1 | 14 | . | TRBJ2-3
CSGGLLGEKLFF | TGCAGCGGGGGACTCCTAGGGGAAAAACTGTTTTTT | TRBV29-1 | 12 | . | TRBJ1-4
CASGFRDTEAFF | TGCGCCAGTGGTTTTCGAGACACTGAAGCTTTCTTT | TRBV10-2 | 12 | . | TRBJ1-1
CASSALTGFTEAFF | TGTGCCAGCAGTGCCCTAACAGGGTTCACTGAAGCTTTCTTT | TRBV25-1 | 14 | . | TRBJ1-1
CASSLALRDRWGYTF | TGCGCCAGCAGCTTGGCTCTGCGGGATCGGTGGGGCTACACCTTC | TRBV5-1 | 15 | . | TRBJ1-2
CAWTRDGRTWGYTF | TGTGCCTGGACTCGGGATGGGAGGACTTGGGGCTACACCTTC | TRBV30 | 14 | . | TRBJ1-2
CASSTWTGDYGYTF | TGTGCCAGTAGTACCTGGACAGGGGACTATGGCTACACCTTC | TRBV19 | 14 | TRBD1 | TRBJ1-2
CASSLEENTEAFF | TGTGCCAGCAGCTTGGAGGAGAACACTGAAGCTTTCTTT | TRBV13 | 13 | . | TRBJ1-1
CASSQVDGTDTQYF | TGTGCCAGTAGTCAAGTTGATGGCACAGATACGCAGTATTTT | TRBV19 | 14 | . | TRBJ2-3